This TCR beta chain was sequenced in a study of response to subunit inactivated influenza vaccine. General observations from the study: Every seasonal influenza vaccination brings in few new T cells, the authors suggested.

Via MiXCR, TCRdb re-called the RT-PCR reads, giving one row per CDR3 protein. The sample lists approximately 500,000 distinct CDR3 sequences; under 30% were seen once. V was clipped by 0 bases and J by 4 bases, with 13 bases between them. The V gene's germline CDR1 is LGHNA and CDR2 YNFKEQ. The CDR3 is made up of 16 amino acids. As regards this clonotype: Its specificity is unknown.

These data also formed part of another study, on T cells expressing NK-cell markers. That investigation notes: UMI-tagged 5'RACE template switching yielded the TCR beta cDNA. According to the study, TCR beta repertoires originated from sorted CD3+CD56+NKG2C+, CD3+CD56+NKG2C- and CD3+CD56-NKG2C+ T cells. These clonotypes also led the CD3+CD56-NKG2C+ fraction in a handful of donors. There remained a lack of clarity about HCMV specificity of expanded NKG2C+ T cell clones.

The chain links TRBV4-2 to TRBJ1-5; D may be TRBD1 (5 bases). This specimen was CD4+ T cells sorted from PBMCs, taken approximately 12 days after vaccination. The origin of this receptor is a man aged 50-60 years who received an inactivated influenza vaccine. The CDR3 nucleotides are TGTGCCAGCAGCCAAGATCTGGGGGGGAAAAATCAGCCCCAGCATTTT. Protein: CASSQDLGGKNQPQHF.